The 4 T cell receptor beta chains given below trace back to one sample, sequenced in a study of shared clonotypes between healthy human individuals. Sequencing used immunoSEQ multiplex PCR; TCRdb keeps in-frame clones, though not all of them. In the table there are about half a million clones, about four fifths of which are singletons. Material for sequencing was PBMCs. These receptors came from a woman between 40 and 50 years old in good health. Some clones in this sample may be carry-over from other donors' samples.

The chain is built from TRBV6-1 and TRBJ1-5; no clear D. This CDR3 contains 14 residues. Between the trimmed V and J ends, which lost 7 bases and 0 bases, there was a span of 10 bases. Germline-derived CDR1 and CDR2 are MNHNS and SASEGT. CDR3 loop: CASMKSYSNQPQHF. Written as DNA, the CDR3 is TGTGCCAGCATGAAGAGCTATAGCAATCAGCCCCAGCATTTT.

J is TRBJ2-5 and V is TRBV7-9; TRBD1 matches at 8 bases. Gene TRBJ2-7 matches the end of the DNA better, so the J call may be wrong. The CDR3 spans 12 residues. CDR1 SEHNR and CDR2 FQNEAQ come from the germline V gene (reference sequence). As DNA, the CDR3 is TGTGCCAGCACCCTTGGGACAGGCGAGCAGTACTTC. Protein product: CASTLGTGEQYF.

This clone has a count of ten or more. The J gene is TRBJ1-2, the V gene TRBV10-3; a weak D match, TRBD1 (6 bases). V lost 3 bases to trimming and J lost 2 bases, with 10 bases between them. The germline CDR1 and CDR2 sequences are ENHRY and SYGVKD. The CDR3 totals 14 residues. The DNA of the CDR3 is TGTGCCATCAGTGACAGGGGTCCCAACTATGGCTACACCTTC. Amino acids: CAISDRGPNYGYTF.

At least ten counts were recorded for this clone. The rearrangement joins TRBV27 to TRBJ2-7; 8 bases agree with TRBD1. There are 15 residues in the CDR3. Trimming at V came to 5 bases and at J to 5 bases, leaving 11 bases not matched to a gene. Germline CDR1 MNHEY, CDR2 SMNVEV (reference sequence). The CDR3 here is CASSTRQGPEDEQYF. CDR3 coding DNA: TGTGCCAGCAGTACCCGACAGGGGCCAGAAGACGAGCAGTACTTC.